The T cell receptor beta chain described here comes from a study of blood T cell repertoires in COVID-19. Looked up from germline, CDR1 is MDHEN and CDR2 is SYDVKM. CDR3 length: 16 amino acids. V lost 8 bases, J lost 4 bases, and 15 bases stayed unmatched. Only in-frame clones appear in the TCRdb table, and some are missing; sequencing was by immunoSEQ multiplex PCR. In the table there are roughly 140,000 clones, about 80% of which are singletons. This receptor was identified in a human donor in a cohort sampled during active COVID-19. Sequencing was performed on peripheral blood. This chain joins TRBV28 and TRBJ2-3; 7 nucleotides line up with TRBD2. The CDR3 DNA sequence: TGTGCCAGCGGATTCCTGGGGGGGATTAAGGCAGATACGCAGTATTTT. It is translated as CASGFLGGIKADTQYF.